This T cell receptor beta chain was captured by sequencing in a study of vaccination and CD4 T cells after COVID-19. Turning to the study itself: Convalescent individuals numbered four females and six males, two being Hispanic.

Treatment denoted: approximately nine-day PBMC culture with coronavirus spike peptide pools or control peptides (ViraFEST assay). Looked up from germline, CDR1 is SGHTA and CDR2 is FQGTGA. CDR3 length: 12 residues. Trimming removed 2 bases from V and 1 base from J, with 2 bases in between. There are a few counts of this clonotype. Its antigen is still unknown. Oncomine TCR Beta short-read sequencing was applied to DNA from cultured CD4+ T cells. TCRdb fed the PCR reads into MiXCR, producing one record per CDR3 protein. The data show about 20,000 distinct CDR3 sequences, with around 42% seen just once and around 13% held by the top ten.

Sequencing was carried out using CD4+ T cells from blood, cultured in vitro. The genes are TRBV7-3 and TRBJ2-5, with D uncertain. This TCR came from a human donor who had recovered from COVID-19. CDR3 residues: CASSLGQETQYF. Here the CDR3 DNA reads TGTGCCAGCAGCTTAGGCCAAGAGACCCAGTACTTC.